This section outlines one TCR beta chain sequence together with its context. Its antigen is as yet unknown. Profiling relied on immunoSEQ multiplex PCR, and the TCRdb table lists in-frame clones only, not all of them. This sample has about 150,000 clones, with 85% to 95% found just once. The V gene lost 3 bases and the J gene lost 6 bases, with 14 bases spanning the gap. CDR3 length equals 14 residues. CDR1 and CDR2 from the germline V gene are LGHNT and FRNRAP. The data derive from a study of T cell responses to AZD1222 COVID-19 vaccine. Study observations and caveats: With dominance at 160-218 and 743-854, vaccine-associated CD4 TCRs spanned spike. An increase in Spike-specific TCR breadth and depth was observed after two AZD1222 doses.

This receptor was taken from an adult in good health. Source: peripheral blood, taken on day 0 of AZD1222 vaccination. This rearrangement joins TRBV12-5 to TRBJ1-1, with D tentatively TRBD1 (5 bases). The CDR3 sequence is CASGFPQGSSEAFF. In DNA form, the CDR3 reads TGTGCTAGTGGTTTCCCTCAGGGTTCCTCTGAAGCTTTCTTT.